This T cell receptor (beta chain) derives from a study of radiotherapy plus CTLA-4 blockade in lung cancer. V lost 3 bases and J 3 bases, leaving 16 bases between the germline ends. The germline V gene encodes CDR1 SGHKS and CDR2 YYEKEE (reference sequence). The CDR3 spans 15 residues. Study-wide results and caveats: Peripheral blood showed expansion of tumor-derived TCR clones after radiotherapy and ipilimumab. Response was reportedly best predicted by early blood T cell clone dynamics, with interferon-beta.

TCRdb keeps only in-frame clones here, not all; method: immunoSEQ multiplex PCR. The repertoire holds 60,000 to 70,000 clones, with roughly four fifths as singletons. About this clone: The antigen remains unidentified.

Chemo-refractory metastatic non-small-cell lung cancer patients underwent focal radiation alongside CTLA-4 blockade with ipilimumab. The chain carries TRBV5-5 and TRBJ2-7; no clear D. This clonotype was sampled from a human donor with non-small cell lung cancer who had a partial response to radiotherapy plus ipilimumab. The sequences come from peripheral blood, collected from a patient treated with radiotherapy plus ipilimumab. In DNA form, the CDR3 reads TGTGCCAGCAGCTACCCTTCCATGGGCATCTACGAGCAGTACTTC. Translating gives CASSYPSMGIYEQYF.